Listed below are T cell receptor beta chains from one sample, sequenced in a study of CD8+ T cells in alopecia areata. Produced via immunoSEQ multiplex PCR; TCRdb's table is partial and in-frame only. Of under 200,000 clones in the sample, 55% to 75% are singletons; the top ten hold 13% to 15%. Source: CD4+ T cells sorted from blood, taken at week 24, from a patient treated with tofacitinib. The receptors shown here come from a human donor with alopecia areata. Both conserved end residues are part of each CDR3. Each record gives: V gene, J gene, D gene, clone size, CDR3 DNA, CDR3 protein. The D gene is left open where the match is weak. Expanded clones get a size class; other rows say once, few or many, or leave the size out.

TRBV11-2,TRBJ1-5,TRBD1,-,TGTGCCAGCAGCTTAACGACAGGGCCCGGGCAGCCCCAGCATTTT,CASSLTTGPGQPQHF
TRBV7-9,TRBJ1-2,-,once,TGTGCCAGCAGCCAGGGACTCCTCTATGGCTACACCTTC,CASSQGLLYGYTF
TRBV30,TRBJ2-1,TRBD2,-,TGTGCCTGGCATAGCGGGAGCTCCTACAATGAGCAGTTCTTC,CAWHSGSSYNEQFF
TRBV5-1,TRBJ2-5,-,few,TGCGCCAGCAGGGATAATGCAGGACAAGAGACCCAGTACTTC,CASRDNAGQETQYF
TRBV15,TRBJ1-5,-,-,TGTGCCACCAGCAGGGAAACGAATAGCAATCAGCCCCAGCATTTT,CATSRETNSNQPQHF
TRBV10-3,TRBJ2-7,-,-,TGTGCCATCAAATTCAGAGGGGACACCTCCTACGAGCAGTACTTC,CAIKFRGDTSYEQYF
TRBV14,TRBJ1-6,-,once,TGTGCCAGCAGCCCCAGGGCAGGGAATTCACCCCTCCACTTT,CASSPRAGNSPLHF
TRBV5-1,TRBJ2-3,-,few,TGCGCCAGCAGCTTGGCCCGGGGCGGAGGGTCCGATACGCAGTATTTT,CASSLARGGGSDTQYF
TRBV29-1,TRBJ1-2,TRBD1,-,TGCAGCGTGGCACAGGGGAGGGTGAATGGCTACACCTTC,CSVAQGRVNGYTF
TRBV10-3,TRBJ2-2,-,-,TGTGCCATCAGTGACCCCCATATACAGGGACGGAATTCCGGGGAGCTGTTTTTT,CAISDPHIQGRNSGELFF
TRBV2,TRBJ2-7,TRBD1,-,TGTGCCAGCAGCAGCGAAAGACAGGGAAATGAGCAGTACTTC,CASSSERQGNEQYF
TRBV29-1,TRBJ2-1,TRBD1,few,TGCAGCGTCCGAGTCCTGAGTGGACAGGGAACCTACAATGAGCAGTTCTTC,CSVRVLSGQGTYNEQFF
TRBV5-1,TRBJ2-3,TRBD2,-,TGCGCCAGCAGCTTGGTTACTAGCGGGGGGGCCGCAGATACGCAGTATTTT,CASSLVTSGGAADTQYF
TRBV5-1,TRBJ1-3,-,few,TGCGCCAGCAGCTTGGCCGGTTTGGGCAGTTCGACCATATATTTT,CASSLAGLGSSTIYF
TRBV7-3,TRBJ2-3,-,-,TGTGCCAGCAGCCCGGTTGGGGTTAGATTGCAGAGCACAGATACGCAGTATTTT,CASSPVGVRLQSTDTQYF
TRBV25-1,TRBJ1-6,-,-,TGTGCCAGCAGTGAAGGCACTCTCTCCCTCCACTTT,CASSEGTLSLHF
TRBV7-2,TRBJ2-7,-,-,TGTGCCAGCAGCATACGACAGGACCCCTACGAGCAGTACTTC,CASSIRQDPYEQYF
TRBV5-6,TRBJ1-6,-,few,TGTGCCAGCAGCTATGATCACTATAATTCACCCCTCCACTTT,CASSYDHYNSPLHF
TRBV7-9,TRBJ1-2,-,-,TGTGCCGCTGAGACTGGGGTTTCGGGAGGCTACACCTTC,CAAETGVSGGYTF
TRBV6-6,TRBJ2-1,-,-,TGTGCCAGCAGTTTTACTAGTTACAATGAGCAGTTCTTC,CASSFTSYNEQFF
TRBV5-1,TRBJ1-1,-,-,TGCGCCAGCAGCTTGGCAGGAGACACTGAAGCTTTCTTT,CASSLAGDTEAFF
TRBV6-1,TRBJ1-2,TRBD1,few,TGTGCCAGCAGTGAGAGGACAGGGAGTGGCTACACCTTC,CASSERTGSGYTF
TRBV4-1,TRBJ2-5,-,-,TGCGCCAGCAGCCCAAGGAGGACAGCAAAGCAAGAGACCCAGTACTTC,CASSPRRTAKQETQYF
TRBV29-1,TRBJ2-7,TRBD1,-,TGCAGCGTTGGGTCTCTGGGTTGGGACAGGGGTATGGACGAGCAGTACTTC,CSVGSLGWDRGMDEQYF
TRBV6-5,TRBJ1-2,-,-,TGTGCCAGCATCCATCCCTTACCGGGGGGCTATGGCTACACCTTC,CASIHPLPGGYGYTF
TRBV29-1,TRBJ2-7,TRBD1,few,TGCAGCGTTGAACGCTCCGGGACAGGGGGCGACGAGCAGTGCTTC,CSVERSGTGGDEQCF
TRBV2,TRBJ2-1,-,-,TGTGCCAGCAGCGAAGACCCCTTAGAGCAGTTCTTC,CASSEDPLEQFF
TRBV29-1,TRBJ2-1,-,-,TGCAGCGTTGCGGCTGTAAGGGGCAATGAGCAGTTCTTC,CSVAAVRGNEQFF
TRBV2,TRBJ1-2,-,-,TGTGCCAGCGGCCGGGGAGAAGGCTACACCTTC,CASGRGEGYTF
TRBV6-5,TRBJ2-7,-,-,TGTGCCAGCAGTGACGACGTCGAGCAGTACTTC,CASSDDVEQYF
TRBV6-1,TRBJ2-1,TRBD2,-,TGTGCCAGCAGTGAAGCACTAGCGGGGGCCTACAATGAGCAGTTCTTC,CASSEALAGAYNEQFF
TRBV7-9,TRBJ1-4,-,-,TGTGCCAGCAGCCGCCGGGGAGGAGGGGGTGAAAAACTGTTTTTT,CASSRRGGGGEKLFF
TRBV7-9,TRBJ1-2,-,-,TGTGCCAGCAGCAACAGGAACTATGGCTACACCTTC,CASSNRNYGYTF
TRBV7-9,TRBJ2-3,-,-,TGTGCCAGCAGCCCGCACCCTGGGGGAGATACGCAGTATTTT,CASSPHPGGDTQYF
TRBV30,TRBJ1-3,-,-,TGTGCCTGGAGTGTTGGTAGGGGAAGCTCTGGAAACACCATATATTTT,CAWSVGRGSSGNTIYF
TRBV18,TRBJ2-5,-,-,TGTGCCAGCTCACTCTCCTTTTCCAAGGAGACCCAGTACTTC,CASSLSFSKETQYF
TRBV4-1,TRBJ2-3,TRBD1,few,TGCGCCAGCAGCCCAAGACAGGGGTCCACAGATACGCAGTATTTT,CASSPRQGSTDTQYF
TRBV9,TRBJ2-2,-,-,TGTGCCAGCAGCGTAGCCGGAAGATTGTCAGCGGCCGGGGAGCTGTTTTTT,CASSVAGRLSAAGELFF
TRBV15,TRBJ2-3,TRBD2,-,TGTGCCACCAGCGTCCGACTAGCGGGGCGCGATAGGGATACGCAGTATTTT,CATSVRLAGRDRDTQYF
TRBV19,TRBJ1-5,-,-,TGTGCCAGTTCCCCAGGGAGTTACAATCAGCCCCAGCATTTT,CASSPGSYNQPQHF
TRBV15,TRBJ2-3,-,few,TGTGCCACCAGCAGCCTTCGGGGGGGACAGGGTCGAGATTTT,CATSSLRGGQGRDF
TRBV7-3,TRBJ2-1,-,-,TGTGCCAGCAGCGCCTTACGGGGGAATGAGCAGTTCTTC,CASSALRGNEQFF
TRBV30,TRBJ1-5,-,-,TGTGCCTGGAGTATCCGGGGTAGCAATCAGCCCCAGCATTTT,CAWSIRGSNQPQHF
TRBV10-3,TRBJ2-3,TRBD2,-,TGTGCCGCCAATACCGGGACTAGCGGGGGGGATACGCAGTATTTT,CAANTGTSGGDTQYF
TRBV30,TRBJ2-1,-,-,TGTGCCTGGAGTTGGGGGAGCTCCTACAATGAGCAGTTCTTC,CAWSWGSSYNEQFF
TRBV29-1,TRBJ2-5,-,few,TGCAGCGTTGAACAAGGGGGAGAGACCCAGTACTTC,CSVEQGGETQYF
TRBV29-1,TRBJ2-1,TRBD2,-,TGCAGCGTTGAGCGGGGGGTAGGAAATGAGCAGTTCTTC,CSVERGVGNEQFF
TRBV6-5,TRBJ1-2,TRBD1,-,TGTGCCAGCAGTTACCGACTACAGGGGTTCGGCTATGGCTACACCTTC,CASSYRLQGFGYGYTF
TRBV30,TRBJ2-3,-,-,TGTGCCTGGGGGGGGCAGGGGTTTAGCACAGATACGCAGTATTTT,CAWGGQGFSTDTQYF
TRBV29-1,TRBJ1-1,-,-,TGCAGCGTTGAAGGGAGGGCCTTCAACACTGAAGCTTTCTTT,CSVEGRAFNTEAFF
TRBV15,TRBJ2-7,TRBD1,once,TGTGCCACCAGCAGAGATCCTACCTGGACAGGGAGCTCCTACGAGCAGTACTTC,CATSRDPTWTGSSYEQYF
TRBV30,TRBJ2-1,-,-,TGTGCCTGGAGTGCTACTAGACTAGTTCTCTTCTTC,CAWSATRLVLFF
TRBV30,TRBJ1-2,-,-,TGTGCCCGCATGACAGGCGACTATGGCTACACCTTC,CARMTGDYGYTF
TRBV30,TRBJ1-1,-,-,TGTGCCTGGAGTCCACAACAGGGATGGAACACTGAAGCTTTCTTT,CAWSPQQGWNTEAFF
TRBV7-2,TRBJ1-1,TRBD1,few,TGTGCCAGCAGCTTAAGGACAGGCCTAACTGAAGCTTTCTTT,CASSLRTGLTEAFF